This T cell receptor beta chain was sequenced in a study of blood T cell repertoires in COVID-19. Trimming removed 1 base at V and 0 bases at J, with 11 bases between. Germline CDR1 reads MGHRA; CDR2 reads YSYEKL. The CDR3 spans 16 residues. Clones were read by immunoSEQ multiplex PCR, and TCRdb kept only the in-frame ones, dropping some. The sample records hundreds of thousands of clones, around 90% being singletons. Recruitment covered over 20 US areas and drew participants whose ages spanned about 18 to 100 years. Sequencing was performed on PBMCs or T cells enriched from blood (not recorded which). The chain joins TRBV4-1 to TRBJ2-3; possible D gene TRBD2, 6 bases. The receptor was derived from a man between 25 and 39 years old who had been exposed to COVID-19. CDR3 coding DNA: TGCGCCAGCAGCCAAGCCTACGGGGGAAGCACAGATACGCAGTATTTT. The encoded protein is CASSQAYGGSTDTQYF.